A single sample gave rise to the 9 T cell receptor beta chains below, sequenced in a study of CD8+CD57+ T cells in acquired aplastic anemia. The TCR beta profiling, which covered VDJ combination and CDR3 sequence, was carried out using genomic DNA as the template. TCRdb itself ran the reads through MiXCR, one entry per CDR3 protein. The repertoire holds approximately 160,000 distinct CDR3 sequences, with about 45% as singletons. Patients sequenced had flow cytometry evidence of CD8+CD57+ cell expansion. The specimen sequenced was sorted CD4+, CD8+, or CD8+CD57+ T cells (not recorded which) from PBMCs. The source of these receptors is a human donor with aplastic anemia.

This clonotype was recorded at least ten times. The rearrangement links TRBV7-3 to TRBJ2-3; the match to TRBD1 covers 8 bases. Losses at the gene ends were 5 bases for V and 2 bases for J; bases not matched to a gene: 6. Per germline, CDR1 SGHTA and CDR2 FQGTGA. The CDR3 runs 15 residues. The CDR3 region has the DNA TGTGCCAGCAGCCCGACAGGGGCGCCCACAGATACGCAGTATTTT. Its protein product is CASSPTGAPTDTQYF.

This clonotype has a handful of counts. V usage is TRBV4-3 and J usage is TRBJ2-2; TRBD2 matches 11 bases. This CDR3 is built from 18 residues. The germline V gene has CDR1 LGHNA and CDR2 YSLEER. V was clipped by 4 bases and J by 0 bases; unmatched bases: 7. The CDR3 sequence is CASSRRLAGGTNTGELFF. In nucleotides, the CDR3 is TGCGCCAGCAGCCGTAGGCTAGCGGGGGGCACGAACACCGGGGAGCTGTTTTTT.

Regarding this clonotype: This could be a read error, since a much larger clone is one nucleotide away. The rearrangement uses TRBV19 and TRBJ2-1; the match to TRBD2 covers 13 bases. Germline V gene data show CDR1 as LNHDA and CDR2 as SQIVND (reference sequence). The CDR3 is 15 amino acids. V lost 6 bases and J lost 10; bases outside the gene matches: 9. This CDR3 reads CASRGTSGRVGEQFF. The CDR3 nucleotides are TGTGCCAGTAGAGGAACTAGCGGGAGGGTCGGAGAGCAGTTCTTC.

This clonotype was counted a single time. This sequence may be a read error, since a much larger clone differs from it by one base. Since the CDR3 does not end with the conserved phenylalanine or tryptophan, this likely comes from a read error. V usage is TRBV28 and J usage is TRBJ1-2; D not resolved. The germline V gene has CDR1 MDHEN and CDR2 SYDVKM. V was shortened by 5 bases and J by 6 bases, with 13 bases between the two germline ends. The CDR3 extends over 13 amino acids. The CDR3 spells CASSPVRKDGYTL. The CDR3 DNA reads TGTGCCAGCAGTCCGGTCCGGAAGGATGGCTACACCCTC.

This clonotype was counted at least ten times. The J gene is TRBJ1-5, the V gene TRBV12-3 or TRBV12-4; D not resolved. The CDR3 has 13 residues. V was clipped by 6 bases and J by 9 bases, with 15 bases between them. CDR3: CASSAGSEWPQHF. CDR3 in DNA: TGTGCCAGCAGCGCGGGCTCTGAATGGCCCCAGCATTTT.

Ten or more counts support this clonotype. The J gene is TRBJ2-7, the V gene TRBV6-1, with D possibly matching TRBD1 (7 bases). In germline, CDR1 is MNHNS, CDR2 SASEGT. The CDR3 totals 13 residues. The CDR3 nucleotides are TGTGCTACTGCGGGACAGAGCTCCTACGAGCAGTACTTC. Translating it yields CATAGQSSYEQYF.

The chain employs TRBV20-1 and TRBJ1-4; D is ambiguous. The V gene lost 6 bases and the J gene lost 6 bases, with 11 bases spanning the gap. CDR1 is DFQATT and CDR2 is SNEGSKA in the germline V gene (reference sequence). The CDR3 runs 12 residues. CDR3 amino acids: CSASRTDEKLFF. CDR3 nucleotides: TGCAGTGCATCGAGGACCGATGAAAAACTGTTTTTT.

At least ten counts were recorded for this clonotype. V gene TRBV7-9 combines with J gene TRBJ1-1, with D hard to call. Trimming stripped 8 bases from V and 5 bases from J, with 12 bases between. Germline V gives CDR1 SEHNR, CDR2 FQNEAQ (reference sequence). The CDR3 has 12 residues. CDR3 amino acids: CASASWGTEAFF. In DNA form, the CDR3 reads TGTGCCAGCGCCAGTTGGGGTACTGAAGCTTTCTTT. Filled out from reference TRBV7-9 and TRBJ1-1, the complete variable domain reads DTGVSQNPRHKITKRGQNVTFRCDPISEHNRLYWYRQTLGQGPEFLTYFQNEAQLEKSRLLSDRFSAERPKGSFSTLEIQRTEQGDSAMYLCASASWGTEAFFGQGTRLTVV.

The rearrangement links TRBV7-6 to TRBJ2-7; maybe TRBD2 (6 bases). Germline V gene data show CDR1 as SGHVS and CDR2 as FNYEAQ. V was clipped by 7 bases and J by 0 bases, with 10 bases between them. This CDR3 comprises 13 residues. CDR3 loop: CASTAGPSYEQYF. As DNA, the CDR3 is TGTGCCAGCACGGCGGGGCCCTCCTACGAGCAGTACTTC.